Following are 18 T cell receptor beta chains from one sample sequenced in a study of blood T cell repertoires in COVID-19. Libraries were prepared by immunoSEQ multiplex PCR; TCRdb keeps only in-frame clonotypes and omits some of them. This sample has tens of thousands of clones, with approximately 90% found just once. The sample comprised peripheral blood. Receptors originate from a middle-aged man with acute or convalescent COVID-19.

The chain employs TRBV19 and TRBJ2-7; 7 nucleotides agree with TRBD2. Germline-derived CDR1 and CDR2 are LNHDA and SQIVND (reference sequence). V was clipped by 5 bases and J by 5 bases; unmatched bases: 6. CDR3 length equals 13 residues. The CDR3 DNA sequence: TGTGCCAGTAGTTACGGACTAGAGGACGAGCAGTACTTC. Its protein is CASSYGLEDEQYF.

V and J are TRBV19 and TRBJ2-3; 8 bases map to TRBD2. CDR1 and CDR2 from the germline V gene are LNHDA and SQIVND (reference sequence). V trimming: 7 bases; J trimming: 4 bases; junction bases outside the gene matches: 7. This CDR3 has 14 residues. DNA for the CDR3: TGTGCCAGTACTCCGGGACTAGATCCAGATACGCAGTATTTT. Translation: CASTPGLDPDTQYF.

This rearrangement joins TRBV24-1 to TRBJ2-1, with 10 bases lining up with TRBD1. The germline V gene encodes CDR1 KGHDR and CDR2 SFDVKD. The V gene end was trimmed by 5 bases and the J gene end by 6 bases; junction bases not matched to a gene: 3. The CDR3 loop spans 14 amino acids. In DNA form, the CDR3 reads TGTGCCACCAGTGGACAGGGGGCGGGCAATGAGCAGTTCTTC. It translates to CATSGQGAGNEQFF.

This chain links TRBV3-1 (or the pseudogene TRBV3-2) with TRBJ1-2; D uncertain. The CDR3 is 13 residues long. Trimming took 2 bases from V and 8 from J, leaving 12 bases between them. From germline, CDR1 is LGHDT and CDR2 YNNKEL (reference sequence). CDR3 sequence (DNA): TGTGCCAGCAGCCAAACTGCGACGCGGGGCTACACCTTC. Translation gives CASSQTATRGYTF.

The chain joins TRBV5-1 to TRBJ2-3, with TRBD1 as a possible D gene (5 bases). Trimming cost V 6 bases and J 0 bases, with 14 bases left between them. The V gene's germline CDR1 is SGHRS and CDR2 YFSETQ. This CDR3 has 15 residues. The CDR3 sequence is CASKSTGTSTDTQYF. As DNA, the CDR3 is TGCGCCAGCAAATCTACAGGAACTAGCACAGATACGCAGTATTTT.

V gene TRBV14 combines with J gene TRBJ2-5, with 7 nucleotides matching TRBD1. The CDR3 has 16 residues. The trim removed 3 bases at V and 1 base at J, leaving 8 bases unmatched. The germline V gene has CDR1 SGHDN and CDR2 FVKESK. The CDR3 sequence is CASSQYKGTVQETQYF. As DNA, the CDR3 is TGTGCCAGCAGCCAGTACAAGGGGACAGTCCAAGAGACCCAGTACTTC. Together with reference TRBV14 and TRBJ2-5, the CDR3 gives the full variable domain: EAGVTQFPSHSVIEKGQTVTLRCDPISGHDNLYWYRRVMGKEIKFLLHFVKESKQDESGMPNNRFLAERTGGTYSTLKVQPAELEDSGVYFCASSQYKGTVQETQYFGPGTRLLVL.

The chain couples TRBV29-1 to TRBJ2-3; 7 nucleotides match TRBD2. After removal of 6 bases from V and 9 bases from J, the junction contained 9 bases not matched to a gene. This CDR3 is built from 12 residues. The germline V gene has CDR1 SQVTM and CDR2 ANQGSEA. CDR3 region: CSVGEGQVTQYF. Here the CDR3 DNA reads TGCAGCGTGGGGGAGGGGCAGGTCACGCAGTATTTT.

The V gene is TRBV7-9, the J gene TRBJ1-3; the match to TRBD1 covers 8 bases. Germline V gene lookup returns CDR1 SEHNR and CDR2 FQNEAQ (reference sequence). V lost 2 bases to trimming and J lost 4 bases; unmatched junction nucleotides: 10. There are 17 residues in the CDR3. CDR3 sequence (DNA): TGTGCCAGCAGCTTAAAGACAGGGGAACCCCTCGGAAACACCATATATTTT. This encodes CASSLKTGEPLGNTIYF.

The chain carries TRBV24-1 and TRBJ2-6, with D possibly TRBD2 on 5 matching bases. V lost 4 bases and J 0 bases, leaving 12 bases between the germline ends. Germline CDR1 reads KGHDR; CDR2 reads SFDVKD. This CDR3 region has 17 residues. The CDR3 region has the DNA TGTGCCACCAGTGACTGGAAACGGGACTCTGGGGCCAACGTCCTGACTTTC. Encoded protein: CATSDWKRDSGANVLTF.

V gene TRBV29-1 combines with J gene TRBJ2-5, with D maybe TRBD1 (5 bases). Germline loops: CDR1 SQVTM, CDR2 ANQGSEA. The CDR3 has 13 amino acids. V lost 1 base and J 2 bases, leaving 8 bases between the germline ends. CDR3 nucleotide sequence: TGCAGCGTTGAAGCGACAGTTCAAGAGACCCAGTACTTC. Its translation is CSVEATVQETQYF.

The rearrangement links TRBV2 to TRBJ2-3, with 9 bases identical to TRBD2. V dropped 2 bases and J dropped 5; count of bases not matched to a gene: 8. CDR1 and CDR2 from the germline V gene are SNHLY and FYNNEI. The CDR3 loop spans 16 amino acids. The CDR3 is CASSEISGGLGDTQYF. The DNA of the CDR3 is TGTGCCAGCAGTGAAATTAGCGGGGGCCTTGGAGATACGCAGTATTTT.

The chain uses TRBV6-5 and TRBJ1-1, with D possibly TRBD1 on 6 matching bases. From germline, CDR1 is MNHEY and CDR2 SVGAGI. This CDR3 has 12 amino acids. V lost 10 bases, J lost 3 bases, and 12 bases lay in between. For the CDR3, the DNA is TGTGCCACAGGACAGAGATACACTGAAGCTTTCTTT. Its translation is CATGQRYTEAFF.

This clone appeared a single time. J is TRBJ2-5 and V is TRBV18, with D unresolved. V lost 2 bases, J lost 5 bases, and 12 bases lay in between. The CDR3 runs 14 residues. Germline assignment: CDR1 KGHSH and CDR2 LQKENI. For the CDR3, the DNA is TGTGCCAGCTCACCAACTACGGCAATGGAGACCCAGTACTTC. Translated: CASSPTTAMETQYF.

The chain carries TRBV24-1 and TRBJ1-2, with 8 bases lining up with TRBD1. CDR1 is KGHDR, CDR2 SFDVKD, per germline. The CDR3 runs 14 residues. Trimming removed 2 bases from V and 8 bases from J; junction bases left unmatched: 6. The CDR3 region has the DNA TGTGCCACCAGTGATTACGGGACAGGCAACGGCTACACCTTC. Translation gives CATSDYGTGNGYTF.

This clone has a handful of counts. This chain connects TRBV27 to TRBJ2-7; 7 bases map to TRBD1. CDR1 is MNHEY and CDR2 is SMNVEV in the germline V gene (reference sequence). Trimming cost V 5 bases and J 2 bases; bases outside gene matches: 6. This CDR3 is built from 14 residues. CDR3 bases: TGTGCCAGCAGTCACACCGGGACAGCCTACGAGCAGTACTTC. It yields the protein CASSHTGTAYEQYF.

The chain combines TRBV7-6 with TRBJ2-2; the match to TRBD1 covers 9 bases. CDR1 and CDR2 from the germline V gene are SGHVS and FNYEAQ. The CDR3 length is 15 residues. The J segment lost 1 base and the V segment lost 5 bases, leaving 2 bases of the junction unmatched. This CDR3 is CASSGGQGNTGELFF. CDR3 nucleotides: TGTGCCAGCAGCGGGGGACAGGGGAACACCGGGGAGCTGTTTTTT.

The V gene is TRBV10-1, the J gene TRBJ2-3, with TRBD1 identical over 11 bases. This CDR3 region has 15 residues. Germline CDR1 WNHNN, CDR2 SYGVQD (reference sequence). Trimming cost V 5 bases and J 4 bases; bases outside gene matches: 5. The CDR3 nucleotides are TGCGCCAGCAGTTTTGGACAGGGGGCGTCAGATACGCAGTATTTT. Protein product: CASSFGQGASDTQYF.

This chain joins TRBV14 and TRBJ2-1; TRBD1 matches 7 bases. V trimming: 1 base; J trimming: 5 bases; junction bases outside the gene matches: 2. The germline V gene encodes CDR1 SGHDN and CDR2 FVKESK. The CDR3 has 14 residues. The DNA of the CDR3 is TGTGCCAGCAGCCAAGGAGGGGGCGACAATGAGCAGTTCTTC. Its translation: CASSQGGGDNEQFF. Based on the CDR3 plus reference TRBV14 and TRBJ2-1, the full variable domain is EAGVTQFPSHSVIEKGQTVTLRCDPISGHDNLYWYRRVMGKEIKFLLHFVKESKQDESGMPNNRFLAERTGGTYSTLKVQPAELEDSGVYFCASSQGGGDNEQFFGPGTRLTVL.